Below are 27 T cell receptor beta chains sequenced from a single sample in a study of cytomegalovirus exposure and HLA in healthy donors. The data were produced by immunoSEQ multiplex PCR, yet TCRdb's version contains in-frame clones alone and is incomplete. The sample contains 75,000 to 100,000 clones, approximately 96% of which appear only once. The specimen sequenced was PBMCs. Receptors were obtained from a man aged 18-30 years in good health and CMV-seronegative.

This clone was picked up one time. V usage is TRBV11-3 and J usage is TRBJ2-5, with D hard to call. Deletions cut 4 bases from V and 3 bases from J, with 15 bases between. CDR1 and CDR2 (germline): SGHNT, YENEEA. There are 15 residues in the CDR3. In DNA form, the CDR3 reads TGTGCCAGCAGCTCAAAAACTCCATTTAAAGAGACCCAGTACTTC. Protein: CASSSKTPFKETQYF.

The V gene is TRBV27, the J gene TRBJ2-2; possible D gene TRBD1, 5 bases. The CDR3 is 17 amino acids. Germline assignment: CDR1 MNHEY and CDR2 SMNVEV (reference sequence). Trimming removed 3 bases from V and 2 bases from J, with 16 bases in between. CDR3 sequence: CASSFSPETANTGELFF. In DNA form, the CDR3 reads TGTGCCAGCAGTTTCTCCCCGGAGACAGCAAACACCGGGGAGCTGTTTTTT.

The table lists this clone with a few counts. The rearrangement joins TRBV6-4 to TRBJ2-1, with D unclear. CDR1 is MRHNA, CDR2 SNTAGT, per germline. The V gene lost 0 bases and the J gene lost 0 bases, with 9 bases spanning the gap. This CDR3 has 16 amino acids. CDR3: CASSDSHSNSYNEQFF. Here the CDR3 DNA reads TGTGCCAGCAGTGACTCTCACAGCAACTCCTACAATGAGCAGTTCTTC.

The chain is built from TRBV5-4 and TRBJ2-2; a possible D gene is TRBD1 (5 bases). The ends were cut back, 0 bases at V and 1 base at J, with 10 bases in the middle. Germline V CDR1 and CDR2: SGHNT, YYREEE (reference sequence). CDR3 length: 16 residues. The CDR3 here is CASSLGQNRNTGELFF. The CDR3 bases are TGTGCCAGCAGCTTGGGACAGAACAGGAACACCGGGGAGCTGTTTTTT. The full variable domain, with the rest looked up from reference TRBV5-4 and TRBJ2-2, is ETGVTQSPTHLIKTRGQQVTLRCSSQSGHNTVSWYQQALGQGPQFIFQYYREEENGRGNFPPRFSGLQFPNYSSELNVNALELDDSALYLCASSLGQNRNTGELFFGEGSRLTVL.

CDR3 amino acids: CASSGQGRRQPQHF. The CDR3 DNA reads TGTGCCAGCAGCGGACAGGGAAGAAGGCAGCCCCAGCATTTT. The chain has TRBV9 and TRBJ1-5; 7 positions match TRBD1. Germline V gives CDR1 SGDLS, CDR2 YYNGEE. The CDR3 has 14 amino acids. V lost 3 bases, J lost 7 bases, and 7 bases stayed unmatched.

The chain recombines TRBV21-1 with TRBJ1-1; TRBD1 reflects the table's D call only, with no check against the DNA. TRBV21-1 is reported as a pseudogene. There are 15 residues in the CDR3. The CDR3 region has the DNA TGTGCCAGCAGCAAAGCGGTTGACAGGCACACTGAAGCTTTCTTT. Residues: CASSKAVDRHTEAFF.

The rearrangement uses TRBV5-1 and TRBJ2-2; 8 nucleotides match TRBD1. With V trimmed by 5 bases and J by 5 bases, 5 bases remained unmatched. Germline V gene data show CDR1 as SGHRS and CDR2 as YFSETQ. The CDR3 contains 14 residues. DNA for the CDR3: TGCGCCAGCAGTGGGCAGGGGGCTACCGGGGAGCTGTTTTTT. It translates to CASSGQGATGELFF.

This clone was recorded only once. The rearrangement links TRBV6-1 to TRBJ2-7; D is unresolved. CDR1 is MNHNS and CDR2 is SASEGT in the germline V gene. V shed 3 bases and J shed 1 base, with 10 bases lying between them. This CDR3 region has 14 residues. The CDR3 here is CASSDPPGSYEQYF. CDR3 nucleotides: TGTGCCAGCAGTGACCCCCCCGGGTCCTACGAGCAGTACTTC.

This sequence joins TRBV5-1 and TRBJ2-3; 7 bases agree with TRBD2. CDR3 length equals 15 residues. V shed 0 bases and J 3 bases; nucleotides not matched to a gene: 4. Germline CDR1 and CDR2: SGHRS and YFSETQ. The CDR3 here is CASSLVILATDTQYF. As DNA, the CDR3 is TGCGCCAGCAGCTTGGTCATACTAGCGACAGATACGCAGTATTTT.

This sequence joins TRBV6-4 and TRBJ2-1; TRBD2 matches at 7 bases. V shed 0 bases and J 2 bases; nucleotides not matched to a gene: 7. Germline CDR1 and CDR2: MRHNA and SNTAGT. The CDR3 consists of 17 residues. As DNA, the CDR3 is TGTGCCAGCAGTGACTCGTATGATGGGACTACCTACAATGAGCAGTTCTTC. It yields the protein CASSDSYDGTTYNEQFF.

This clone has a single count. V usage is TRBV27 and J usage is TRBJ2-1, with TRBD1 matching 8 bases. J was trimmed by 6 bases and V by 5 bases; bases with no gene match: 6. The CDR3 runs 14 residues. The germline gives CDR1 MNHEY, CDR2 SMNVEV (reference sequence). CDR3 bases: TGTGCCAGCAGTCCAGACAGGGGTGGCAATGAGCAGTTCTTC. This translates into CASSPDRGGNEQFF.

The chain combines TRBV11-3 with TRBJ1-1, with a possible D match to TRBD1 (6 bases). From germline, CDR1 is SGHNT and CDR2 YENEEA. Deletions cut 5 bases from V and 3 bases from J, with 10 bases between. The CDR3 runs 13 residues. The CDR3 here is CASSRTAHTEAFF. In nucleotides, the CDR3 is TGTGCCAGCAGCAGGACAGCCCACACTGAAGCTTTCTTT.

V gene TRBV11-3 combines with J gene TRBJ2-3, with D unclear. Germline-derived CDR1 and CDR2 are SGHNT and YENEEA. CDR3 length equals 14 residues. The V and J ends lost 2 bases and 1 base respectively, with 7 bases between them. The CDR3 nucleotides read TGTGCCAGCAGCTTATTTCGCGGCACAGATACGCAGTATTTT. It encodes CASSLFRGTDTQYF.

The J gene is TRBJ1-1, the V gene TRBV6-5; D is perhaps TRBD1 (5 bases). Looked up from germline, CDR1 is MNHEY and CDR2 is SVGAGI. The CDR3 is made up of 13 amino acids. Trimming removed 6 bases at V and 2 bases at J, with 10 bases between. This CDR3 is CASSRGENTEAFF. The CDR3 nucleotides are TGTGCCAGCAGCCGGGGGGAAAACACTGAAGCTTTCTTT.

This chain joins TRBV11-2 and TRBJ2-1; D is possibly TRBD1 (5 bases). Germline values: CDR1 SGHAT, CDR2 FQNNGV. V lost 5 bases and J 5 bases, leaving 16 bases between the germline ends. The CDR3 totals 15 residues. The CDR3: CASSPGWGKDNEQFF. DNA for the CDR3: TGTGCCAGCAGCCCCGGCTGGGGCAAGGACAATGAGCAGTTCTTC.

V is TRBV9 and J is TRBJ1-5; TRBD1 matches at 7 bases. Germline V lookup: CDR1 SGDLS, CDR2 YYNGEE. This CDR3 has 15 residues. The trim removed 4 bases at V and 7 bases at J, leaving 11 bases unmatched. In DNA form, the CDR3 reads TGTGCCAGCAGCCCAGAGGGGCAGACAGGGCAGCCCCAGCATTTT. The encoded protein is CASSPEGQTGQPQHF.

The rearrangement joins TRBV10-1 to TRBJ1-1; 7 bases map to TRBD1. Trimming at V came to 0 bases and at J to 1 base, leaving 5 bases not matched to a gene. CDR1 and CDR2 from the germline V gene are WNHNN and SYGVQD (reference sequence). The CDR3 sequence is 16 residues long. CDR3 sequence: CASSESTRGTNTEAFF. Written as DNA, the CDR3 is TGCGCCAGCAGTGAGTCTACCAGGGGGACGAACACTGAAGCTTTCTTT.

V gene TRBV19 combines with J gene TRBJ1-1; 8 bases align to TRBD1. The germline V gene encodes CDR1 LNHDA and CDR2 SQIVND (reference sequence). CDR3 length: 16 residues. The V gene end was trimmed by 3 bases and the J gene end by 6 bases; junction bases not matched to a gene: 12. CDR3 in amino acids: CASSIGQVLRGPEAFF. The DNA of the CDR3 is TGTGCCAGTAGTATCGGACAGGTCCTCAGGGGGCCTGAAGCTTTCTTT.

The V and J genes are TRBV10-3 and TRBJ1-4; a weak D match, TRBD1 (5 bases). Between the trimmed V and J ends, which lost 2 bases and 0 bases, there was a span of 10 bases. Looked up from germline, CDR1 is ENHRY and CDR2 is SYGVKD. This CDR3 comprises 16 residues. CDR3 region: CAISERGSATNEKLFF. The CDR3 DNA sequence: TGTGCCATCAGTGAGAGGGGTTCCGCAACTAATGAAAAACTGTTTTTT.

The chain joins TRBV19 to TRBJ2-1; weak D call: TRBD2 (6 bases). Trimming took 8 bases from V and 4 from J, leaving 15 bases between them. Germline V gives CDR1 LNHDA, CDR2 SQIVND (reference sequence). The CDR3 runs to 14 residues. The CDR3 DNA reads TGTGCCAGTCGGAGCGGGTTTGGGTACAATGAGCAGTTCTTC. Its translation is CASRSGFGYNEQFF.

This clone was picked up one time. The chain carries TRBV2 and TRBJ2-3; 11 bases match TRBD2. V gave up 5 bases and J gave up 2 bases; unmatched junction bases: 3. Germline CDR1 and CDR2: SNHLY and FYNNEI. The CDR3 consists of 15 residues. CDR3: CASSRLAGFTDTQYF. DNA of the CDR3: TGTGCCAGCAGTCGACTAGCGGGATTCACAGATACGCAGTATTTT.

This chain uses TRBV11-2 with TRBJ2-1; D might be TRBD2 (6 bases). Germline V gene data show CDR1 as SGHAT and CDR2 as FQNNGV. The ends were cut back, 3 bases at V and 6 bases at J, with 9 bases in the middle. The CDR3 is made up of 13 amino acids. This CDR3 is CASSFGGLNEQFF. The CDR3 DNA reads as TGTGCCAGCAGCTTCGGGGGTCTCAATGAGCAGTTCTTC.

This sequence joins TRBV7-2 and TRBJ1-2, with 7 bases matching TRBD1. Germline CDR1 reads SGHTA; CDR2 reads FQGNSA. Trimming took 5 bases from V and 5 from J; bases not matched to a gene: 8. The CDR3 loop spans 14 amino acids. The CDR3 DNA is TGTGCCAGCAGCAAACAGACAGGGTATTATGGCTACACCTTC. It specifies CASSKQTGYYGYTF.

The chain employs TRBV20-1 and TRBJ2-7, with TRBD1 matching over 7 bases. Germline loops: CDR1 DFQATT, CDR2 SNEGSKA (reference sequence). Trimming took 6 bases from V and 7 from J; bases not matched to a gene: 6. The CDR3 is made up of 11 amino acids. The CDR3 sequence: CSAWTGGEQYV. In DNA, the CDR3 is TGCAGTGCGTGGACAGGCGGAGAGCAGTACGTC.

The genes are TRBV6-1 and TRBJ2-5; 7 bases are a match to TRBD2. V lost 5 bases and J lost 3; bases outside the gene matches: 6. Per germline, CDR1 MNHNS and CDR2 SASEGT. This CDR3 contains 14 residues. The CDR3 reads CASSPFREEETQYF. CDR3 DNA: TGTGCCAGCAGTCCGTTTCGGGAGGAAGAGACCCAGTACTTC.

The chain employs TRBV6-4 and TRBJ2-1, with 9 bases lining up with TRBD2. V shed 5 bases and J 8 bases; nucleotides not matched to a gene: 10. Germline assignment: CDR1 MRHNA and CDR2 SNTAGT. The CDR3 sequence is 15 residues long. The DNA of the CDR3 is TGTGCCAGCAGTTCCCAGACTAGCGGAGGGGATGAGCAGTTCTTC. It encodes CASSSQTSGGDEQFF.

The V and J genes are TRBV7-9 and TRBJ1-4; TRBD1 is a possible D gene (5 bases). V was trimmed by 8 bases and J by 8 bases, leaving 12 bases between them. Germline V gene lookup returns CDR1 SEHNR and CDR2 FQNEAQ (reference sequence). The CDR3 runs to 12 residues. The CDR3 protein is CASQTDEEKLFF. The CDR3 nucleotides read TGTGCCAGCCAGACAGACGAGGAAAAACTGTTTTTT.